This TCR beta chain was found in a study of Ad26.COV2.S vaccination and SARS-CoV-2 variants. As for the study in general: Each vaccinee took Ad26.COV2.S intramuscularly, once or twice 56 days apart. Study conclusions and caveats: Reports say spike-specific CD8+ and CD4+ T cell responses covered substantial breadth after vaccination. Measurements of TCR breadth and depth may have given underestimates of the total T cell responses.

V lost 1 base, J lost 10 bases, and 13 bases lay in between. The CDR3 has 13 amino acids. Germline V CDR1 and CDR2: SGHAT, FQNNGV. Concerning this clone itself: Its antigen is not identified.

Profiled with immunoSEQ multiplex PCR; TCRdb holds only in-frame clones, not every one. Of about 280,000 clones listed, about 89% are singletons. Treatment of the sample: 19 received Ad26.COV2.S at low or high dose, single or two shots; about five received placebo; per-sample allocation not given. Day 63 after the first vaccine or placebo injection was the time point for sampling. Spike of the Wuhan-strain SARS-CoV-2 was expressed by an Ad26 vector, which formed the vaccine. The chain recombines TRBV11-2 with TRBJ1-1, with D uncertain. The sequence came from a person between 18 and 60 years old who received the Ad26.COV2.S COVID-19 vaccine or a placebo. Sequenced here: peripheral blood, sampled in a trial of Ad26.COV2.S vaccine versus placebo. The CDR3 nucleotides read TGTGCCAGCAGCTTAGCTCGGGAAATGAGAGCTTTCTTT. This sequence encodes CASSLAREMRAFF.